Detailed here is one T cell receptor (beta chain). No antigen is known for it. No per-base quality is available; no much larger clone lies one base away. Including the terminal cysteine and phenylalanine, the CDR3 comprises 13 residues. This entry keeps only the CDR3 DNA: 39 bases, framed from base 1. Based on the germline V gene, the CDR1 and CDR2 sequences are SGHVS and FNYEAQ. V and J lose 6 bases and 7 bases, and a span of 15 bases separates them. The CDR3 regions of human TCRbeta chains were analyzed by immunosequencing. The study's own analysis went as follows. TCRs in the repertoires were matched against a reference library of SARS-CoV-2-specific TCRs that had been generated with the MIRA antigen-specificity platform. Breadth was defined as the fraction of unique TCRs that were SARS-CoV-2-associated. Depth was defined as the fraction of total T cells that were SARS-CoV-2-associated. Using the MIRA data, each spike-specific TCR was assigned both to the spike region to which the TCR was reactive and to a CD4 or CD8 class. Log10-transformed breadth and depth values were compared by one-way ANOVA with Sidak's multiple comparisons tests. TCRdb took over this immuneACCESS table, retaining in-frame rearrangements with V and J assigned. Such tables are incomplete; in checked studies, under half of the missing clones stem from an unresolved V gene, and the remainder is unexplained. The D gene and trimming were derived from the DNA, and the V and J assignments and clone size from that table. The sample table shows under 110,000 clones, and 75% to 90% are seen once. The ten largest clones take up 5.1% of the sample.

The data stem from a study of T cell responses to AZD1222 COVID-19 vaccine (dated by TCRdb to 2020 to 2023). The study in broad terms: AZD1222 recipients with second doses at about 4 weeks or about 12 weeks were pooled, because spike-specific TCR depth and breadth did not differ between schedules. A total of about 230 trial participants underwent TCR sequencing, of whom some 210 received two doses of AZD1222 and about 25 received two doses of the MenACWY control vaccine. Enrollment into the trials was organized by age into subgroups of 18-55, 56-69 and 70-plus years, and those subgroups contained 148, 28 and 57 TCR-sequenced participants, respectively.

This specimen's time point label, per the study, means: baseline before first vaccination. The vaccinee samples were drawn from two UK trials, COV001 and COV002, one of which was a single-blind randomized controlled phase 2/3 trial testing AZD1222 (ChAdOx1 nCoV-19) in healthy adults. For TCRbeta chain sequencing, PBMC samples from trial participants were taken at day 0 and at day 28 after the second dose. Points the paper makes about the study in general: Most participants were white British and females outnumbered males, and the authors suggested that clonal diversity may have been underestimated. Reportedly, almost half of the unique spike-specific TCRs recognized epitopes lying outside the regions that are mutated in the B.1.351 and B.1.1.7 variants. Only five or six AZD1222 recipients were SARS-CoV-2 seropositive at baseline, limiting conclusions about previously exposed vaccinees. The 56-69-year group was small, and its depth increase did not reach significance, likely because of low power. The whole spike protein was spanned by vaccine-associated CD4 TCRs, and dominant responses were seen in regions 160-218 and 743-854. After two AZD1222 doses, spike-specific TCR breadth and depth were significantly higher than at day 0 and than in MenACWY recipients. Because no samples from the day 14 peak response were available, repertoires could be characterized only after the peak T cell response.

This clonotype was sampled from an adult in good health. The receptor chain draws on TRBV7-6 and TRBJ1-2, with a weak D call of TRBD1 (5 bases match). The sequences come from peripheral blood, collected on day 0 of AZD1222 vaccination. For the CDR3, the sequence is CASSRTRDAGYTF. The base sequence is TGTGCCAGCAGTAGGACCCGGGACGCTGGCTACACCTTC.